A single sample is the source of the 20 T cell receptor beta chains below, sequenced in a study of blood T cells in healthy people across ages. Primed by a sample-barcoded 5' primer and a J-beta primer mix, a second PCR proceeded for about 6 to 11 cycles. TCRdb re-called the 5' RACE reads with MiXCR, one entry per CDR3 protein. The table includes more than 800,000 distinct CDR3 sequences, roughly 26% detected once. Sequencing input: blood. These receptors all come from a woman of 80 years or more in good health.

A word on this clonotype: One base away lies a much larger clone, so this may be a sequencing read error. The V and J genes are TRBV6-5 and TRBJ2-1, with 8 bases that match TRBD2. The length of the CDR3 is 13 residues. In germline, CDR1 is MNHEY, CDR2 SVGAGI. After removal of 8 bases from V and 7 bases from J, the junction contained 7 bases not matched to a gene. The CDR3 region is CASRGAGVNEQFF. CDR3 sequence (DNA): TGTGCCAGCCGAGGAGCGGGGGTAAATGAGCAGTTCTTC.

About this clonotype: One end of the junction is discordant with germline, which a read error may explain. The V call is TRBV18, the J call TRBJ2-3; the match to TRBD2 covers 7 bases. Germline loops: CDR1 KGHSH, CDR2 LQKENI. The CDR3 sequence is 15 residues long. The CDR3 nucleotides are TGTGCCGGCTCAGGGATGACTAGCCGCACAGATACGCAGTATTTT. This codes for CAGSGMTSRTDTQYF.

The sample holds many counts of this clonotype. The V gene is TRBV29-1, the J gene TRBJ2-1, with D unresolved. The V end lost 6 bases, the J end lost 6 bases, and 12 bases lay between the germline ends. In germline, CDR1 is SQVTM, CDR2 ANQGSEA. CDR3 length equals 12 residues. Written as DNA, the CDR3 is TGCAGCGTGGGAAACCCGGGCAATGAGCAGTTCTTC. Amino acid sequence: CSVGNPGNEQFF.

This chain links TRBV29-1 with TRBJ2-5; 7 positions match TRBD1. Germline values: CDR1 SQVTM, CDR2 ANQGSEA. Losses at the gene ends were 2 bases for V and 8 bases for J; bases not matched to a gene: 14. The CDR3 totals 15 residues. The DNA for the CDR3 is TGCAGCGTTGAACTAGGGGGCGTGGGGTCAGACACCCAGTACTTC. Translating it yields CSVELGGVGSDTQYF.

This clonotype was observed a single time. The junction differs from germline at one of its ends, possibly a read error. The chain joins TRBV5-4 to TRBJ1-1; TRBD1 might be the D (6 bases). Germline CDR1 SGHNT, CDR2 YYREEE (reference sequence). This CDR3 is built from 15 residues. CDR3 amino acids: CASSLEGTGLAEAFF. In DNA, the CDR3 is TGTGCCAGCAGCTTGGAGGGAACAGGGCTCGCTGAGGCTTTCTTT.

The gene calls are TRBV7-2 and TRBJ2-5; D assignment may be TRBD1 or TRBD2 (6 bases each). Germline-derived CDR1 and CDR2 are SGHTA and FQGNSA. The CDR3 consists of 16 residues. V lost 0 bases to trimming and J lost 5 bases, with 16 bases between them. The CDR3 DNA follows: TGTGCCAGCAGCTTAGCGTCGATAGGAGGGGGGGAGACCCAGTACTTC. Translation gives CASSLASIGGGETQYF.

Of note for this clonotype: With a much larger clone just one base away, this may be a read error. The rearrangement links TRBV6-2 or TRBV6-3 to TRBJ2-4; D not resolved. The J call may be incorrect, as the DNA end agrees better with TRBJ2-7. CDR3 size: 12 residues. CDR1 MNHEY and CDR2 SVGEGT come from the germline V gene. The CDR3 region is CASTPGCYEQYF. Here the CDR3 DNA reads TGTGCCAGCACTCCCGGGTGTTACGAGCAGTACTTC.

In this sample, this clonotype turned up a few times. Compared with germline, one end of the junction differs, possibly owing to a read error. The chain uses TRBV5-1 and TRBJ2-5; the D gene could be TRBD1 or TRBD2 (5 bases each). Germline V CDR1 and CDR2: SGHRS, YFSETQ. CDR3 size: 14 residues. CDR3 sequence reads: CAGSPWDRIETQYF. Written as DNA, the CDR3 is TGCGCCGGCAGCCCGTGGGACCGAATAGAGACCCAGTACTTC.

The count of this clonotype is one. A junction end diverges from the germline sequence, so it may reflect a read error. J is TRBJ2-1 and V is TRBV7-9; D remains unclear. The CDR3 has 12 residues. Germline loops: CDR1 SEHNR, CDR2 FQNEAQ (reference sequence). The CDR3 spells CASSSTYNEQVF. For the CDR3, the DNA is TGTGCCAGCAGCTCTACCTACAATGAGCAGGTCTTC.

This clonotype occurred a few times. V usage is TRBV2 and J usage is TRBJ1-5; a possible D gene is TRBD1 (5 bases). This CDR3 contains 17 residues. The germline V and J ends were trimmed by 4 bases and 2 bases, with 18 bases remaining between them. The V gene's germline CDR1 is SNHLY and CDR2 FYNNEI. The CDR3 nucleotides read TGTGCCAGCAGTGGGGAGGTGGCGGGGGGTGGCAATCAGCCCCAGCATTTT. Translating it yields CASSGEVAGGGNQPQHF.

This clonotype was seen a few times. The chain carries TRBV20-1 and TRBJ2-3, with D tentatively TRBD1 or TRBD2 (6 bases each). Germline V gene data show CDR1 as DFQATT and CDR2 as SNEGSKA (reference sequence). Deletions cut 4 bases from V and 1 base from J, with 18 bases between. The CDR3 is 16 residues long. The CDR3 region is CSATGGGQGRTDTQYF. For the CDR3, the DNA is TGCAGTGCTACCGGAGGGGGGCAGGGGCGCACAGATACGCAGTATTTT.

This clonotype was found many times. The chain couples TRBV12-3 or TRBV12-4 to TRBJ2-1, with 9 bases matching TRBD1. The CDR3 is 17 residues long. V lost 6 bases, J lost 0 bases, and 9 bases stayed unmatched. CDR3 nucleotides: TGTGCCAGCAGCCTGGGACAGGGTTCCAGCTCCTACAATGAGCAGTTCTTC. This translates into CASSLGQGSSSYNEQFF.

This chain uses TRBV5-5 with TRBJ2-3; the D gene is possibly TRBD2 (6 bases). Germline V gene lookup returns CDR1 SGHKS and CDR2 YYEKEE (reference sequence). Trimming removed 3 bases from V and 3 bases from J, with 17 bases in between. The CDR3 totals 16 residues. The CDR3 protein is CASSSDPGVWTDTQYF. The CDR3 nucleotides are TGTGCCAGCAGCTCGGACCCGGGGGTTTGGACAGATACGCAGTATTTT.

The chain combines TRBV7-2 with TRBJ2-4, with a tentative D call TRBD2 (5 bases). CDR3 length equals 15 residues. The germline V gene encodes CDR1 SGHTA and CDR2 FQGNSA. V dropped 3 bases and J dropped 8 bases, with 17 bases sitting between them. As DNA, the CDR3 is TGTGCCAGCAGCTTGGGTGAGGTGGGAGCGGACATTCAGTACTTC. The encoded protein is CASSLGEVGADIQYF.

Details on this clonotype: Since a much larger clone is just one base distant, this may be a read error. The V gene is TRBV4-3, the J gene TRBJ2-3; possible D gene TRBD2, 7 bases. The CDR3 is 15 amino acids. Germline-derived CDR1 and CDR2 are LGHNA and YSLEER. The CDR3 region has the DNA TGCGCCAGCAGCCAAGATCGGGGGGCGGTAGATACGCGGTATTTT. It yields the protein CASSQDRGAVDTRYF.

This chain links TRBV4-3 with TRBJ2-3, with 9 bases identical to TRBD2. The germline gives CDR1 LGHNA, CDR2 YSLEER. The J segment lost 5 bases and the V segment lost 0 bases, leaving 12 bases of the junction unmatched. The CDR3 covers 18 residues. CDR3 DNA sequence: TGCGCCAGCAGCCAAGATAGGGGCGGGGGGGGGCATGTAGATACGCAGTATTTT. Protein: CASSQDRGGGGHVDTQYF.

This clonotype appeared many times. This sequence joins TRBV11-2 and TRBJ2-1; TRBD1 agrees at 8 bases. Trimming removed 6 bases from V and 8 bases from J; junction bases left unmatched: 6. Germline V gives CDR1 SGHAT, CDR2 FQNNGV. The CDR3 sequence is 13 residues long. The CDR3 DNA sequence: TGTGCCAGCAGATTCAGGGGGCCCGATGAGCAGTTCTTC. Translation gives CASRFRGPDEQFF.

The gene calls are TRBV20-1 and TRBJ1-2; D uncertain. The V gene's germline CDR1 is DFQATT and CDR2 SNEGSKA (reference sequence). V was clipped by 5 bases and J by 8 bases, with 15 bases between them. The CDR3 totals 12 residues. The CDR3 sequence is CSAPSPAGGYTF. CDR3 DNA: TGCAGTGCTCCTTCTCCCGCGGGCGGCTACACCTTC.

This clonotype has a handful of counts. The V call is TRBV7-9, the J call TRBJ1-1; perhaps TRBD1 as D (5 bases). Per germline, CDR1 SEHNR and CDR2 FQNEAQ (reference sequence). The V end lost 3 bases, the J end lost 7 bases, and 15 bases lay between the germline ends. This CDR3 region has 14 residues. The CDR3 DNA reads as TGTGCCAGCAGCTTTCTCCGGACGGGGGGTGAAGCTTTCTTT. Amino acid sequence: CASSFLRTGGEAFF.

This clonotype was picked up a small number of times. The J gene is TRBJ2-3, the V gene TRBV6-1; tentatively, D is TRBD1 (6 bases). V lost 2 bases and J 3 bases, leaving 12 bases between the germline ends. CDR3 length: 15 residues. The V gene's germline CDR1 is MNHNS and CDR2 SASEGT. The CDR3 sequence: CASSELGARTDTQYF. The CDR3, as DNA: TGTGCCAGCAGTGAACTGGGGGCGCGGACAGATACGCAGTATTTT.